Below are 9 T cell receptor beta chains sequenced from a single sample in a study of PD-1 blockade in mismatch repair-deficient tumors. The method was immunoSEQ multiplex PCR; TCRdb's version includes in-frame clones alone and lacks a portion of them. The table lists about 66,000 clones, almost 80% of them singletons. Source: peripheral blood, taken 2 weeks after starting pembrolizumab. These receptors were collected from an adult with mismatch repair-deficient cancer.

The chain carries TRBV7-3 and TRBJ2-1; D might be TRBD2 (6 bases). CDR3 size: 14 residues. CDR1 is SGHTA and CDR2 is FQGTGA in the germline V gene. V lost 5 bases and J 8 bases, leaving 16 bases between the germline ends. The CDR3 loop is CASSRAGTRDEQFF. In nucleotides, the CDR3 is TGTGCCAGCAGCCGGGCGGGAACCAGGGATGAGCAGTTCTTC.

The chain employs TRBV29-1 and TRBJ2-7; TRBD1 aligns across 10 bases. CDR1 and CDR2 from the germline V gene are SQVTM and ANQGSEA. This CDR3 spans 14 amino acids. The junction had 9 bases not matched to a gene; V was cut back by 6 bases and J by 4 bases. CDR3 bases: TGCAGCGTCCTAGAGACAGGGGGCGGTTACGAGCAGTACTTC. It codes for CSVLETGGGYEQYF.

The V and J genes are TRBV6-4 and TRBJ2-4; D may correspond to TRBD1 or TRBD2 (5 bases each). In germline, CDR1 is MRHNA, CDR2 SNTAGT. This CDR3 is 17 amino acids long. V was clipped by 0 bases and J by 9 bases, with 21 bases between them. Here the CDR3 DNA reads TGTGCCAGCAGTGACTCGCCCACGAATGAGGGGAGCACCATTCAGTACTTC. Protein product: CASSDSPTNEGSTIQYF.

The table lists this clone with a few counts. CDR3 sequence reads: CASSRLAGGPWEQYF. The CDR3 region has the DNA TGTGCCAGCTCGCGACTAGCGGGAGGGCCGTGGGAGCAGTACTTC. The V call is TRBV18, the J call TRBJ2-7; TRBD2 matches 14 bases. The germline CDR1 and CDR2 sequences are KGHSH and LQKENI. CDR3 size: 15 residues. J lost 7 bases, V lost 6 bases, and 8 bases had no gene match.

The V gene is TRBV30, the J gene TRBJ1-2; no clear D gene. Trimming took off 3 bases at V and 3 bases at J, with 8 bases between the two ends. Germline values: CDR1 GTSNPN, CDR2 SVGIG (reference sequence). The CDR3 has 12 residues. The CDR3 region is CAWRRSHYGYTF. CDR3 coding DNA: TGTGCCTGGAGAAGGAGTCACTATGGCTACACCTTC.

The chain links TRBV5-1 to TRBJ2-5, with 7 bases aligning to TRBD1. The V segment lost 5 bases and the J segment 5 bases; nucleotides outside the gene matches: 15. The germline V gene has CDR1 SGHRS and CDR2 YFSETQ. The CDR3 runs to 16 residues. CDR3 coding DNA: TGCGCCAGCAGTTCTGGAGACAGGGCCCAGGAGGAGACCCAGTACTTC. The encoded protein is CASSSGDRAQEETQYF.

The genes are TRBV10-3 and TRBJ1-2; the D is unclear. CDR3 length: 12 residues. Germline V lookup: CDR1 ENHRY, CDR2 SYGVKD. The V end was cut by 5 bases, the J end by 3 bases, with 7 bases between. Written as DNA, the CDR3 is TGTGCCATCAGTCGACGGGACTATGGCTACACCTTC. Its translation is CAISRRDYGYTF.

This chain uses TRBV10-2 with TRBJ1-1; 12 bases line up with TRBD1. The V gene end was trimmed by 2 bases and the J gene end by 4 bases; junction bases not matched to a gene: 8. The CDR3 extends over 17 amino acids. Germline CDR1 is WSHSY and CDR2 is SAAADI. CDR3 coding DNA: TGCGCCAGCAGTGAGATGGGGACAGGGGGCTTTGGCACTGAAGCTTTCTTT. Translation gives CASSEMGTGGFGTEAFF.

This clone was counted once. The chain uses TRBV25-1 and TRBJ1-1; D possibly corresponds to TRBD1 (6 bases). The germline gives CDR1 MGHDK, CDR2 SYGVNS. This CDR3 has 14 amino acids. V gave up 8 bases and J gave up 0 bases, with 13 bases separating them. CDR3: CASQTGAVNTEAFF. The DNA for the CDR3 is TGTGCCAGCCAAACGGGGGCCGTGAACACTGAAGCTTTCTTT.